This is a list of T cell receptor beta chains from one sample in a study of human T cells and chemical hapten exposure. One entry per CDR3 protein results from TCRdb running MiXCR on the RACE reads. The data show around 120,000 distinct CDR3 sequences, with around 15% seen just once and approximately 0.92% held by the top ten. The sample in question was whole blood, obtained in connection with sensitization to the hapten diphenylcyclopropenone (DPC). These receptor sequences come from a young man with alopecia areata. Some clones in this sample may be carry-over from other donors' samples. Each CDR3 is given with its conserved first and last residue. D genes are given only for firm matches. Only some rows state a clone size, as once, few, many or a class for expanded clones.

v_call	cdr3_length	d_call	clone_size	j_call	cdr3_nt	cdr3_aa
TRBV7-6	13	-	-	TRBJ2-3	TGTGCCAGCAGCCGAAGCTGGGAGGATACGCAGTATTTT	CASSRSWEDTQYF
TRBV6-5	13	TRBD1	few	TRBJ2-5	TGTGCCACCGGACAGGGGTACCAAGAGACCCAGTACTTC	CATGQGYQETQYF
TRBV7-2	17	-	-	TRBJ2-1	TGTGCCAGCAGCTTAAAACGACGCGGGGTCTCCTACAATGAGCAGTTCTTC	CASSLKRRGVSYNEQFF
TRBV4-3	14	-	few	TRBJ1-5	TGCGCCAGCAGCCAAGGACTAGGCGGCCAGCCCCAGCATTTT	CASSQGLGGQPQHF
TRBV24-1	15	-	-	TRBJ2-3	TGTGCCACCAGTGATTCCGGGACACCTTCGGATACGCAGTATTTT	CATSDSGTPSDTQYF
TRBV20-1	15	TRBD2	-	TRBJ2-1	TGCAGTGCTAGACCAGGACTAGCGGGACCCAATGAGCAGTTCTTC	CSARPGLAGPNEQFF
TRBV19	17	-	few	TRBJ1-6	TGTGCCAGTAGTATAGACGCGGATAGCTCCTATAATTCACCCCTCCACTTT	CASSIDADSSYNSPLHF
TRBV7-2	17	-	few	TRBJ2-1	TGTGCCAGCAGCATCCCCAGGGGAAACCTAAGAGACAATGAGCAGTTCTTC	CASSIPRGNLRDNEQFF
TRBV2	11	-	-	TRBJ1-4	TGTGCCAGGAACCAACTAGGAAAACTGTTTTTT	CARNQLGKLFF
TRBV5-1	16	TRBD1	-	TRBJ2-1	TGCGCCAGCAGCTTGGGTCGACAGGGCTTCTACAATGAGCAGTTCTTC	CASSLGRQGFYNEQFF
TRBV18	15	-	few	TRBJ1-4	TGTGCCAGCTCACCGGGACGGACAACTAATGAAAAACTGTTTTTT	CASSPGRTTNEKLFF
TRBV25-1	15	-	few	TRBJ1-6	TGTGCCAGCAGTGAAGTCGTGGGGTCTCTTTCACCCCTCCACTTT	CASSEVVGSLSPLHF